These 26 T cell receptor beta chains share one sample of origin, sequenced in a study of cytomegalovirus exposure and HLA in healthy donors. The PCR was carried out with 60 Vbeta primers and 13 Jbeta primers. Clones were sequenced by immunoSEQ multiplex PCR, and TCRdb holds only the in-frame ones, with some missing. The sample includes about 170,000 clones. Sequencing was done on a sample of PBMCs. Source of these receptors: a woman aged 18-29 years in good health and CMV-seropositive.

The V call is TRBV6-5, the J call TRBJ2-1, with D possibly matching TRBD2 (5 bases). Trimming left V 2 bases short and J 5 bases short, with 13 bases between. The CDR3 has 15 residues. From germline, CDR1 is MNHEY and CDR2 SVGAGI. CDR3: CASSYGLEGDNEQFF. The CDR3 region has the DNA TGTGCCAGCAGTTACGGGCTAGAGGGAGACAATGAGCAGTTCTTC.

The chain uses TRBV11-1 and TRBJ2-2; tentatively, D is TRBD2 (6 bases). V was trimmed by 6 bases and J by 0 bases, leaving 11 bases between them. The CDR3 sequence is 15 residues long. The germline CDR1 and CDR2 sequences are SGHAT and FQDESV (reference sequence). DNA of the CDR3: TGTGCCAGCAGACCGGGACTCTCGAACACCGGGGAGCTGTTTTTT. Its protein is CASRPGLSNTGELFF.

The chain uses TRBV11-2 and TRBJ1-6; D not resolved. Trimming took off 5 bases at V and 7 bases at J, with 12 bases between the two ends. Looked up from germline, CDR1 is SGHAT and CDR2 is FQNNGV. The CDR3 consists of 14 residues. This CDR3 is CASSPAGRNSPLHF. The CDR3 DNA is TGTGCCAGCAGCCCGGCGGGTAGAAATTCACCCCTCCACTTT.

The chain combines TRBV2 with TRBJ1-5; 7 positions match TRBD1. V was pared by 5 bases and J by 4 bases, with 2 bases of the junction left unmatched. Germline V gives CDR1 SNHLY, CDR2 FYNNEI. This CDR3 is built from 13 residues. CDR3 coding DNA: TGTGCCAGCAGTTTGGGACAGAATCAGCCCCAGCATTTT. This codes for CASSLGQNQPQHF.

V usage is TRBV7-6 and J usage is TRBJ2-3, with 12 bases lining up with TRBD1. The length of the CDR3 is 16 residues. J lost 5 bases, V lost 4 bases, and 7 bases had no gene match. Germline values: CDR1 SGHVS, CDR2 FNYEAQ. CDR3 loop: CASSSGTGGNGDTQYF. The CDR3 coding sequence is TGTGCCAGCAGCTCGGGGACAGGGGGCAATGGAGATACGCAGTATTTT.

The rearrangement uses TRBV9 and TRBJ2-2; tentatively, D is TRBD1 (6 bases). The CDR3 covers 15 residues. Germline loops: CDR1 SGDLS, CDR2 YYNGEE. V dropped 0 bases and J dropped 4 bases, with 10 bases sitting between them. In DNA, the CDR3 is TGTGCCAGCAGCGTAGTCCAGGGGCCCACCGGGGAGCTGTTTTTT. It yields the protein CASSVVQGPTGELFF.

Worth noting for this clone: Distinct nucleotide sequences in the sample also encode this CDR3. The gene calls are TRBV5-1 and TRBJ1-1; D may be TRBD1 (6 bases). This CDR3 is 13 amino acids long. Germline loops: CDR1 SGHRS, CDR2 YFSETQ. V was pared by 5 bases and J by 2 bases, with 10 bases between. The CDR3 loop reads CASSLQGNTEAFF. The CDR3 DNA reads as TGCGCCAGCAGTTTACAGGGTAACACTGAAGCTTTCTTT.

The chain links TRBV19 to TRBJ1-1; weak D call: TRBD1 (6 bases). CDR1 and CDR2 (germline): LNHDA, SQIVND (reference sequence). Trimming removed 8 bases at V and 4 bases at J, with 14 bases between. The CDR3 extends over 13 amino acids. Here the CDR3 DNA reads TGTGCCAGTGGGCAACAGGGATCCACTGAAGCTTTCTTT. Protein: CASGQQGSTEAFF.

This chain joins TRBV9 and TRBJ1-2; no clear D. Germline values: CDR1 SGDLS, CDR2 YYNGEE. V was clipped by 0 bases and J by 1 base, with 7 bases between them. The CDR3 covers 14 residues. The CDR3: CASSVEANNYGYTF. CDR3 sequence (DNA): TGTGCCAGCAGCGTAGAAGCCAATAACTATGGCTACACCTTC.

The V and J genes are TRBV6-5 and TRBJ2-1; D is possibly TRBD2 (5 bases). Trimming left V 7 bases short and J 0 bases short, with 10 bases between. The CDR3 sequence is 14 residues long. Germline V gene data show CDR1 as MNHEY and CDR2 as SVGAGI. CDR3 coding DNA: TGTGCCAGCACCCGAGGGAGCTCCTACAATGAGCAGTTCTTC. It codes for CASTRGSSYNEQFF.

The genes are TRBV18 and TRBJ2-7; 7 nucleotides match TRBD2. Germline assignment: CDR1 KGHSH and CDR2 LQKENI. There are 15 residues in the CDR3. The junction had 5 bases not matched to a gene; V was cut back by 3 bases and J by 0 bases. The CDR3 DNA reads as TGTGCCAGCTCACCCCAAGCGGGGCTCTCCTACGAGCAGTACTTC. Its protein product is CASSPQAGLSYEQYF.

V is TRBV9 and J is TRBJ2-6, with 8 bases aligning to TRBD1. Germline CDR1 and CDR2: SGDLS and YYNGEE. With V trimmed by 4 bases and J by 0 bases, 9 bases remained unmatched. The CDR3 sequence is 18 residues long. The CDR3 DNA sequence: TGTGCCAGCAGCCCCCACGGGACAGGTCTCTCTGGGGCCAACGTCCTGACTTTC. Its translation is CASSPHGTGLSGANVLTF.

This chain uses TRBV4-3 with TRBJ2-5; 10 bases line up with TRBD2. Germline CDR1 and CDR2: LGHNA and YSLEER. CDR3 length equals 14 residues. V dropped 3 bases and J dropped 5; count of bases not matched to a gene: 3. CDR3 in amino acids: CASSQGLARETQYF. The CDR3 region has the DNA TGCGCCAGCAGCCAGGGACTAGCGAGGGAGACCCAGTACTTC.

The rearrangement links TRBV18 to TRBJ2-1; possible D gene TRBD2, 6 bases. Trimming shortened V by 3 bases and J by 4 bases, and 16 bases separated the two germline ends. In germline, CDR1 is KGHSH, CDR2 LQKENI. The CDR3 spans 16 residues. The CDR3 reads CASSPRGERVYNEQFF. CDR3 coding DNA: TGTGCCAGCTCACCTCGGGGCGAGCGGGTGTACAATGAGCAGTTCTTC.

V and J are TRBV4-3 and TRBJ2-3, with no clear D. V was trimmed by 0 bases and J by 0 bases, leaving 13 bases between them. Looked up from germline, CDR1 is LGHNA and CDR2 is YSLEER. This CDR3 has 17 amino acids. This CDR3 reads CASSQEPGVGSTDTQYF. DNA for the CDR3: TGCGCCAGCAGCCAAGAACCGGGTGTAGGTAGCACAGATACGCAGTATTTT.

The gene calls are TRBV7-6 and TRBJ1-2; TRBD1 agrees at 8 bases. Germline loops: CDR1 SGHVS, CDR2 FNYEAQ. J was trimmed by 1 base and V by 5 bases; bases with no gene match: 12. The CDR3 has 17 amino acids. The CDR3 DNA reads TGTGCCAGCAGCCGGCGTCAGGGGGCGGGGGTTAACTATGGCTACACCTTC. It is translated as CASSRRQGAGVNYGYTF.

Worth noting for this clone: A read error may account for a junction end that differs from germline. The V call is TRBV30, the J call TRBJ1-1; perhaps TRBD1 as D (6 bases). Per the germline V gene, CDR1 is GTSNPN and CDR2 is SVGIG (reference sequence). The CDR3 totals 15 residues. The CDR3: CAWSVGAGVKTEAFF. CDR3 coding DNA: TGTGCCTGGAGTGTAGGTGCAGGGGTGAAAACTGAAGCTTTCTTT.

V and J are TRBV6-6 and TRBJ2-1; 8 bases align to TRBD1. The trim removed 4 bases at V and 4 bases at J, leaving 6 bases unmatched. Germline V lookup: CDR1 MNHNY, CDR2 SVGAGI (reference sequence). The CDR3 totals 15 residues. CDR3 amino acids: CASSSQGAGYNEQFF. The CDR3 nucleotides are TGTGCCAGCAGTTCCCAGGGGGCTGGGTACAATGAGCAGTTCTTC.

This chain connects TRBV6-5 to TRBJ1-1; D gene unclear. This CDR3 comprises 12 residues. The V and J ends lost 0 bases and 5 bases respectively, with 4 bases between them. The germline V gene has CDR1 MNHEY and CDR2 SVGAGI. CDR3: CASSYSSTEAFF. Written as DNA, the CDR3 is TGTGCCAGCAGTTACTCGAGTACTGAAGCTTTCTTT.

This chain joins TRBV6-6 and TRBJ1-5, with D tentatively TRBD1 (5 bases). CDR1 and CDR2 (germline): MNHNY, SVGAGI (reference sequence). Trimming stripped 6 bases from V and 5 bases from J, with 8 bases between. The CDR3 runs 12 residues. The CDR3 reads CASRQVDQPQHF. The CDR3 DNA sequence: TGTGCCAGCAGACAGGTCGATCAGCCCCAGCATTTT.

This sequence joins TRBV6-5 and TRBJ2-5, with D maybe TRBD1 (6 bases). The closer fit of TRBJ2-7 to the DNA end suggests the J call may be wrong. The CDR3 consists of 15 residues. In germline, CDR1 is MNHEY, CDR2 SVGAGI. The chain's CDR3 is CASSYVQGHSYEQYF. CDR3 bases: TGTGCCAGCAGTTACGTTCAGGGGCACTCCTACGAGCAGTACTTC.

The genes are TRBV2 and TRBJ2-7, with 14 bases aligning to TRBD2. The CDR3 loop spans 16 amino acids. The germline V gene encodes CDR1 SNHLY and CDR2 FYNNEI. J lost 6 bases, V lost 4 bases, and 8 bases had no gene match. The CDR3 sequence: CASSVYPGTSGGEQYF. The CDR3 DNA reads as TGTGCCAGCAGTGTCTATCCCGGGACTAGCGGGGGCGAGCAGTACTTC.

The CDR3 here is CASSLQGRNTEAFF. The CDR3 DNA reads TGTGCCAGCAGCTTACAGGGGCGGAACACTGAAGCTTTCTTT. The chain links TRBV7-9 to TRBJ1-1; tentative D call: TRBD1 (6 bases). The CDR3 sequence is 14 residues long. Germline V gene data show CDR1 as SEHNR and CDR2 as FQNEAQ (reference sequence). V was trimmed by 2 bases and J by 1 base, leaving 8 bases between them.

The gene calls are TRBV5-6 and TRBJ2-5; 9 bases align to TRBD1. The J call may be wrong; the DNA end is better matched by TRBJ2-7. The CDR3 sequence is 15 residues long. The germline CDR1 and CDR2 sequences are SGHDT and YYEEEE. The CDR3 nucleotides read TGTGCCAGCAGCTGGGGGGGACAGGGTGGCTACGAGCAGTACTTC. The encoded protein is CASSWGGQGGYEQYF.

V usage is TRBV5-3 and J usage is TRBJ2-3; possible D gene TRBD2, 6 bases. TRBV5-3 is identified as an open reading frame with a role that is uncertain. V was shortened by 5 bases and J by 1 base, with 17 bases between the two germline ends. The CDR3 has 16 amino acids. CDR3 DNA: TGTGCCAGAAGGCGCCTCGGGACTTTATGCACAGATACGCAGTATTTT. As protein: CARRRLGTLCTDTQYF.

This chain joins TRBV19 and TRBJ1-5; D is perhaps TRBD1 (5 bases). Germline loops: CDR1 LNHDA, CDR2 SQIVND (reference sequence). V gave up 7 bases and J gave up 5 bases, with 18 bases separating them. The CDR3 covers 15 residues. The CDR3 loop reads CASNLREGFDQPQHF. The CDR3 DNA reads as TGTGCCAGTAACCTCAGGGAGGGATTCGATCAGCCCCAGCATTTT.